This is a list of T cell receptor beta chains from one sample in a study of T cells in Graves' hyperthyroidism and ophthalmopathy. In TCRdb, the multiplex PCR reads were re-called with MiXCR into one record per CDR3 protein. The sample yields approximately 700,000 distinct CDR3 sequences, 16% seen once. Sequencing input: blood. The receptor source for this set is a man younger than 30 with Graves' hyperthyroidism. Both conserved end residues are part of each CDR3. The D gene is left open where the match is weak. Clone size is shown for a subset of rows, as once, few, many or a class of expanded clone.

TRBV7-9	TRBJ1-2	-	-	CASSLESSQGIILANYGYTF	TGTGCCAGCAGCTTAGAGTCGTCTCAGGGTATCATTTTAGCGAACTATGGCTACACCTTC
TRBV5-1	TRBJ2-2	-	-	CASSHGPQPGELFF	TGCGCCAGCAGCCACGGTCCCCAGCCAGGGGAGCTGTTTTTT
TRBV7-9	TRBJ2-1	many	-	CASSFRVLEQFF	TGTGCCAGCAGCTTTCGGGTACTCGAGCAGTTCTTC
TRBV3-1	TRBJ2-1	many	TRBD1	CASSQHLSGTGGAYEQFF	TGTGCCAGCAGCCAACACCTATCCGGGACAGGGGGCGCCTATGAGCAGTTCTTC
TRBV7-2	TRBJ2-3	many	TRBD2	CASSLVSNMAGGNTQYF	TGTGCCAGCAGCTTAGTCTCTAACATGGCGGGGGGGAATACGCAGTATTTT
TRBV28	TRBJ2-7	many	TRBD2	CASSFHLADLSYEQYF	TGTGCCAGCAGTTTCCATCTAGCGGATCTATCCTACGAGCAGTACTTC
TRBV28	TRBJ1-2	many	TRBD1	CASSLSPQGGAFGYTF	TGTGCCAGCAGTCTCTCCCCCCAGGGGGGCGCCTTTGGCTACACCTTC
TRBV2	TRBJ2-5	-	-	CASSASPETQYF	TGTGCCAGCAGCGCTTCCCCGGAGACCCAGTACTTC
TRBV2	TRBJ1-2	many	-	CASSPDSYGYTF	TGTGCCAGCAGTCCGGACAGCTATGGCTACACCTTC
TRBV30	TRBJ2-5	once	-	CACIGILTQYF	TGTGCCTGTATAGGAATCCTTACCCAGTACTTC
TRBV20-1	TRBJ2-1	-	TRBD1	CSVRQGHEQFF	TGCAGTGTTCGACAGGGGCATGAGCAGTTCTTC
TRBV6-2/TRBV6-3	TRBJ1-3	-	TRBD1	CASSKTGASGNTIYF	TGTGCCAGCAGTAAGACAGGGGCCTCTGGAAACACCATATATTTT
TRBV3-1	TRBJ2-5	many	-	CASSPLGAGQETQYF	TGTGCCAGCAGCCCCCTCGGAGCGGGCCAAGAGACCCAGTACTTC
TRBV18	TRBJ1-4	many	-	CASSPPGEKLFF	TGTGCCAGCTCACCACCGGGAGAAAAACTGTTTTTT
TRBV4-1	TRBJ2-7	many	TRBD1	CASSHPGQTAYEQYF	TGCGCCAGCAGCCATCCGGGACAGACGGCCTACGAGCAGTACTTC
TRBV12-5	TRBJ1-5	many	-	CASGLEGAAQPQHF	TGTGCTAGTGGTTTGGAAGGTGCGGCCCAGCCCCAGCATTTT
TRBV7-2	TRBJ2-1	-	TRBD2	CASTQRGGRAGNEQFF	TGTGCCAGCACCCAAAGAGGCGGGAGGGCCGGGAATGAGCAGTTCTTC
TRBV6-1	TRBJ1-1	few	-	CASSDRQVGRTEAFF	TGTGCCAGCAGTGATAGACAGGTAGGGAGGACTGAAGCTTTCTTT
TRBV2	TRBJ1-2	few	TRBD1	CASSEAGGDYGYTF	TGTGCCAGCAGTGAGGCAGGGGGTGACTATGGCTACACCTTC
TRBV7-9	TRBJ2-2	few	TRBD2	CAMLTSGTGELFF	TGTGCCATGTTGACTAGCGGCACCGGGGAGCTGTTTTTT
TRBV7-2	TRBJ2-1	few	TRBD1	CASSVWVLGTGLSEEQFF	TGTGCCAGCAGCGTTTGGGTTCTAGGGACAGGTTTATCGGAAGAGCAGTTCTTC
TRBV2	TRBJ2-7	many	TRBD1	CASRAQGMGEQYF	TGTGCCAGCAGGGCACAGGGGATGGGCGAGCAGTACTTC
TRBV2	TRBJ2-5	-	-	CALALGLETQYF	TGTGCTCTCGCTTTAGGATTGGAGACCCAGTACTTC
TRBV6-1	TRBJ1-2	many	-	CASSEAHRLGYTF	TGTGCCAGCAGTGAAGCGCACAGACTGGGCTACACCTTC
TRBV27	TRBJ2-1	few	TRBD2	CASSVTSGGSSYNEQFF	TGTGCCAGCAGTGTAACTAGCGGAGGTAGCTCCTACAATGAGCAGTTCTTC
TRBV9	TRBJ2-3	-	TRBD2	CASSVEGLAGTDTQYF	TGTGCCAGCAGCGTAGAGGGACTAGCTGGCACAGATACGCAGTATTTT
TRBV15	TRBJ2-5	few	-	CATSREGSLYQETQYF	TGTGCCACCAGCAGAGAAGGTAGCCTGTACCAAGAGACCCAGTACTTC
TRBV20-1	TRBJ2-1	-	-	CSARNLAKSYNEQFF	TGCAGTGCTAGAAATCTAGCCAAATCCTACAATGAGCAGTTCTTC
TRBV12-3/TRBV12-4	TRBJ2-5	many	-	CASRRSAETQYF	TGTGCCAGCCGTAGGTCAGCAGAGACCCAGTACTTC
TRBV25-1	TRBJ2-7	few	-	CASSDPLTTEGSYEQYF	TGTGCCAGCAGCGATCCCCTGACGACGGAAGGATCCTACGAGCAGTACTTC
TRBV20-1	TRBJ2-3	few	-	CSAKPRGTDTQYF	TGCAGTGCTAAACCCAGGGGCACAGATACGCAGTATTTT
TRBV20-1	TRBJ1-2	few	-	CSAVGGGSYGYTF	TGCAGTGCTGTGGGGGGGGGGAGCTATGGCTACACCTTC
TRBV27	TRBJ2-7	-	-	CASKSLGDAYEQYF	TGTGCCAGTAAAAGCCTGGGAGATGCCTACGAGCAGTACTTC
TRBV10-3	TRBJ2-2	many	-	CAISESVNTGELFF	TGTGCCATCAGTGAGTCTGTGAACACCGGGGAGCTGTTTTTT
TRBV6-1	TRBJ2-7	many	-	CASSEVAAISYEQYF	TGTGCCAGCAGTGAAGTGGCCGCTATCTCCTACGAGCAGTACTTC
TRBV29-1	TRBJ2-2	-	-	CSVASGTGELFF	TGCAGCGTTGCCAGCGGGACCGGGGAGCTGTTTTTT
TRBV4-1	TRBJ1-1	many	-	CASSQVLAGLNTEAFF	TGCGCCAGCAGCCAAGTATTAGCAGGTCTGAACACTGAAGCTTTCTTT
TRBV11-3	TRBJ2-1	many	-	CASSKWSGPNEQFF	TGTGCCAGCAGCAAGTGGAGCGGTCCTAATGAGCAGTTCTTC
TRBV28	TRBJ2-3	many	TRBD2	CASSTGGEGLEDTQYF	TGTGCCAGCAGTACGGGGGGGGAGGGCCTCGAGGATACGCAGTATTTT
TRBV12-3/TRBV12-4	TRBJ2-7	many	TRBD1	CASSRRDSSYEQYF	TGTGCCAGCAGTCGCCGGGACAGCTCCTACGAGCAGTACTTC
TRBV28	TRBJ2-1	many	-	CASSLIWDNEQFF	TGTGCCAGCAGTTTAATATGGGACAATGAGCAGTTCTTC